Listed here is a single TCR beta chain. Its specificity is unknown. CDR1 GTSNPN and CDR2 SVGIG come from the germline V gene (reference sequence). CDR3 size: 15 residues. V shed 5 bases, J shed 4 bases, and the junction held 14 bases outside the gene matches. The data belong to a study of cytomegalovirus exposure and HLA in healthy donors. Some clones are missing from TCRdb's copy, which holds only in-frame ones; the method was immunoSEQ multiplex PCR. The table lists roughly 220,000 clones, about 90% of them singletons. The study's findings and limits: Cytomegalovirus status was reportedly diagnosed by the classifier with high sensitivity and specificity. Altogether, 160 or so TCR beta chains were recorded as cytomegalovirus-associated.

The chain carries TRBV30 and TRBJ2-7, with 7 bases fitting TRBD2. The sequence derives from a woman aged 18-29 years in good health and CMV-seronegative. The sequenced sample was PBMCs. The CDR3 sequence is CAWGMGLAALYEQYF. CDR3 nucleotides: TGTGCCTGGGGGATGGGGCTAGCGGCGTTGTACGAGCAGTACTTC.